A single sample gave rise to the 28 T cell receptor beta chains below, sequenced in a study of metastatic and nonmetastatic thyroid tumors (dated by TCRdb to 2020 to 2022). Library preparation was by PCR. The run used an Illumina HiSeq 4000. The public reads were run again by TCRdb, first through fastp at Q25 and then through MiXCR, and only productive beta chains were kept. For this sample the table gives tens of thousands of clones, of which 20% to 25% were detected only once. The biggest ten clones account for 3.5% to 5% of the sample. No patient had received any treatment before thyroid surgery. What was sequenced was blood. The receptors were sampled from a female donor with papillary thyroid cancer or a benign thyroid nodule (not recorded which). Some clones in this sample may be carry-over from other donors' samples.

A single count supports this clone. The conserved final phenylalanine or tryptophan is absent from the CDR3, which likely points to a read error. The chain is built from TRBV5-1 and TRBJ1-4; D unclear. This CDR3 comprises 14 residues. Per the germline V gene, CDR1 is SGHRS and CDR2 is YFSETQ. CDR3 loop: CASRLGSNNEKLFL. Here the CDR3 DNA reads TGCGCCAGCAGATTGGGGTCCAATAATGAAAAACTGTTTCTT.

This clone was recorded at least ten times. The chain recombines TRBV20-1 with TRBJ1-4; no firm D call. The germline CDR1 and CDR2 sequences are DFQATT and SNEGSKA (reference sequence). V shed 3 bases and J shed 5 bases, with 10 bases lying between them. The CDR3 has 13 amino acids. The CDR3 region has the DNA TGCAGTGCTAGTGAGCGCCGCAATGAAAAACTGTTTTTT. Amino acid sequence: CSASERRNEKLFF.

This clone was recorded at least ten times. The chain is built from TRBV7-8 and TRBJ1-2, with TRBD1 identical over 10 bases. The J segment lost 7 bases and the V segment lost 4 bases, leaving 12 bases of the junction unmatched. The CDR3 runs to 16 residues. Germline CDR1 reads SGHVS; CDR2 reads FQNEAQ. Here the CDR3 DNA reads TGTGCCAGCAGCTCCGACGGAGGGACAGGGGTTTCTGGCTACACCTTC. Translated, it gives CASSSDGGTGVSGYTF. Looking up the rest from reference TRBV7-8 and TRBJ1-2 gives the full variable domain: GAGVSQSPRYKVAKRGQDVALRCDPISGHVSLFWYQQALGQGPEFLTYFQNEAQLDKSGLPSDRFFAERPEGSVSTLKIQRTQQEDSAVYLCASSSDGGTGVSGYTFGSGTRLTVV.

At least ten counts were recorded for this clone. The chain is built from TRBV11-1 and TRBJ2-3; 10 nucleotides agree with TRBD1. The ends lost 6 bases at V and 4 bases at J; junction bases unmatched: 10. This CDR3 spans 16 amino acids. The V gene's germline CDR1 is SGHAT and CDR2 FQDESV (reference sequence). In nucleotides, the CDR3 is TGTGCCAGCAGTCCACCCCGGGACAGGGGAGCAGATACGCAGTATTTT. Amino acid sequence: CASSPPRDRGADTQYF. The variable domain in full, with the rest retrieved from reference TRBV11-1 and TRBJ2-3, is EAEVAQSPRYKITEKSQAVAFWCDPISGHATLYWYRQILGQGPELLVQFQDESVVDDSQLPKDRFSAERLKGVDSTLKIQPAELGDSAMYLCASSPPRDRGADTQYFGPGTRLTVL.

The rearrangement links TRBV5-1 to TRBJ2-2, with D maybe TRBD2 (5 bases). Germline values: CDR1 SGHRS, CDR2 YFSETQ. Trimming took off 0 bases at V and 7 bases at J, with 13 bases between the two ends. This CDR3 is built from 15 residues. CDR3 amino acids: CASSLVGSSGGELFF. CDR3 nucleotide sequence: TGCGCCAGCAGCTTGGTGGGGAGTTCTGGCGGGGAGCTGTTTTTT. The full variable domain, rest sourced from reference TRBV5-1 and TRBJ2-2, is KAGVTQTPRYLIKTRGQQVTLSCSPISGHRSVSWYQQTPGQGLQFLFEYFSETQRNKGNFPGRFSGRQFSNSRSEMNVSTLELGDSALYLCASSLVGSSGGELFFGEGSRLTVL.

This clone was recorded at least ten times. The rearrangement links TRBV5-4 to TRBJ2-7; TRBD1 agrees at 7 bases. The trim removed 0 bases at V and 2 bases at J, leaving 11 bases unmatched. The CDR3 loop spans 17 amino acids. Looked up from germline, CDR1 is SGHNT and CDR2 is YYREEE (reference sequence). CDR3 region: CASSLAWTGTVTYEQYF. In DNA form, the CDR3 reads TGTGCCAGCAGCTTGGCCTGGACAGGAACTGTAACCTACGAGCAGTACTTC.

This clone was observed a handful of times. The rearrangement links TRBV28 to TRBJ1-5; perhaps TRBD1 as D (5 bases). The CDR3 spans 14 residues. CDR1 is MDHEN and CDR2 is SYDVKM in the germline V gene. The DNA for the CDR3 is TGTGCTAGCGGGTTTACATGGGGCTTACAGCCCCAGCATTTT. This codes for CASGFTWGLQPQHF. Drawing the rest from reference TRBV28 and TRBJ1-5, the complete variable domain is DVKVTQSSRYLVKRTGEKVFLECVQDMDHENMFWYRQDPGLGLRLIYFSYDVKMKEKGDIPEGYSVSREKKERFSLILESASTNQTSMYLCASGFTWGLQPQHFGDGTRLSIL.

The sample holds many counts of this clone. The gene calls are TRBV28 and TRBJ2-5; 16 bases align to TRBD2. J gave up 4 bases and V 8 bases, and 7 bases lay outside the gene matches. Per germline, CDR1 MDHEN and CDR2 SYDVKM. The length of the CDR3 is 16 residues. For the CDR3, the DNA is TGTGCCAGCGGGACTAGCGGGAGGGTAGGCCGAGAGACCCAGTACTTC. This sequence encodes CASGTSGRVGRETQYF.

In its sample, this clone was seen many times. The chain employs TRBV7-3 and TRBJ2-2; 7 nucleotides line up with TRBD2. Germline V CDR1 and CDR2: SGHTA, FQGTGA. Trimming took 4 bases from V and 6 from J; bases not matched to a gene: 2. The CDR3 spans 13 residues. The CDR3 loop reads CASSSREAGELFF. As DNA, the CDR3 is TGTGCCAGCAGCTCACGGGAGGCCGGGGAGCTGTTTTTT. Filled out from reference TRBV7-3 and TRBJ2-2, the complete variable domain reads GAGVSQTPSNKVTEKGKYVELRCDPISGHTALYWYRQSLGQGPEFLIYFQGTGAADDSGLPNDRFFAVRPEGSVSTLKIQRTERGDSAVYLCASSSREAGELFFGEGSRLTVL.

This clone was found many times. This sequence joins TRBV27 and TRBJ2-5, with D possibly called TRBD1 or TRBD2 (6 bases each). V shed 8 bases and J shed 4 bases, with 14 bases lying between them. The CDR3 is 13 residues long. Germline V gene lookup returns CDR1 MNHEY and CDR2 SMNVEV (reference sequence). The CDR3 is CASARGLRETQYF. In DNA form, the CDR3 reads TGTGCCAGCGCCAGGGGACTGCGAGAGACCCAGTACTTC.

The V call is TRBV28, the J call TRBJ1-2, with 8 bases fitting TRBD1. The CDR3 loop spans 17 amino acids. Losses at the gene ends were 9 bases for V and 6 bases for J; bases not matched to a gene: 21. Germline assignment: CDR1 MDHEN and CDR2 SYDVKM. This chain's CDR3 is CARRDSSETRGRDGYTF. DNA of the CDR3: TGTGCCAGAAGAGACTCCTCCGAAACCAGGGGGCGGGATGGCTACACCTTC.

The gene calls are TRBV6-1 and TRBJ2-2, with D possibly matching TRBD1 (5 bases). The CDR3 is 15 residues long. Between the trimmed V and J ends, which lost 6 bases and 2 bases, there was a span of 13 bases. Germline V gene data show CDR1 as MNHNS and CDR2 as SASEGT. CDR3 DNA sequence: TGTGCCAGCAGGGTGTTTAGGGGAAACACCGGGGAGCTGTTTTTT. It translates to CASRVFRGNTGELFF.

This clone has a count of ten or more. The chain couples TRBV13 to TRBJ2-3; 10 positions match TRBD2. Germline V lookup: CDR1 PRHDT, CDR2 FYEKMQ (reference sequence). The CDR3 sequence is 19 residues long. V shed 5 bases and J 1 base; nucleotides not matched to a gene: 15. CDR3 DNA: TGTGCCAGCAGCAGGTCGGCTAGCGGGAGTGGGTGGGGCACAGATACGCAGTATTTT. It encodes CASSRSASGSGWGTDTQYF.

This clone was seen repeatedly, ten times or more. The J gene is TRBJ1-2, the V gene TRBV30, with unresolved D. CDR3 size: 12 residues. Germline V gene data show CDR1 as GTSNPN and CDR2 as SVGIG (reference sequence). Trimming stripped 4 bases from V and 1 base from J, with 7 bases between. The CDR3 DNA reads TGTGCCTGGAACGGGGATAACTATGGCTACACCTTC. Amino acids: CAWNGDNYGYTF.

This clone is medium-sized by share. This sequence joins TRBV28 and TRBJ2-7, with D perhaps matching TRBD2 (6 bases). Trimming removed 6 bases at V and 0 bases at J, with 21 bases between. The CDR3 is made up of 17 amino acids. Germline V lookup: CDR1 MDHEN, CDR2 SYDVKM. CDR3 nucleotide sequence: TGTGCCAGCAGGAGTTTTGTCTGGGGGGTTAACTCCTACGAGCAGTACTTC. This encodes CASRSFVWGVNSYEQYF.

Only one count was recorded for this clone. Germline is not matched at one junction end, which may reflect a read error. This chain connects TRBV20-1 to TRBJ2-1, with 8 positions matching TRBD2. The CDR3 totals 16 residues. CDR1 is DFQATT and CDR2 is SNEGSKA in the germline V gene (reference sequence). The CDR3 here is CSASEVAGSSSNAQFF. The CDR3 DNA sequence: TGCAGTGCTAGCGAGGTAGCGGGGAGCTCGTCCAATGCGCAGTTCTTC.

In this sample, this clone turned up many times. The chain couples TRBV2 to TRBJ2-3, with D perhaps matching TRBD1 or TRBD2 (5 bases each). There are 15 residues in the CDR3. In germline, CDR1 is SNHLY, CDR2 FYNNEI. The V end was cut by 4 bases, the J end by 0 bases, with 11 bases between. CDR3 amino acids: CASSGGAISTDTQYF. The CDR3 bases are TGTGCCAGCAGTGGAGGGGCAATCAGCACAGATACGCAGTATTTT.

This clone was counted ten times or more. The chain joins TRBV29-1 to TRBJ2-7, with 8 nucleotides matching TRBD1. With V trimmed by 4 bases and J by 5 bases, 13 bases remained unmatched. The CDR3 runs 15 residues. In germline, CDR1 is SQVTM, CDR2 ANQGSEA. Here the CDR3 reads CSVVVFRQGSDEQYF. The CDR3 nucleotides read TGCAGCGTTGTAGTCTTTCGACAGGGGTCCGACGAGCAGTACTTC.

This clone was counted at least ten times. The chain employs TRBV9 and TRBJ2-3; no clear D. V lost 0 bases, J lost 1 base, and 3 bases lay in between. This CDR3 comprises 13 residues. Germline V gene sequence: CDR1 SGDLS, CDR2 YYNGEE. The CDR3 nucleotides read TGTGCCAGCAGCGTAGACCGCACAGATACGCAGTATTTT. Translating gives CASSVDRTDTQYF.

V gene TRBV2 combines with J gene TRBJ2-1; 9 bases match TRBD1. CDR3 size: 16 residues. Looked up from germline, CDR1 is SNHLY and CDR2 is FYNNEI. The V segment lost 5 bases and the J segment 4 bases; nucleotides outside the gene matches: 9. The DNA of the CDR3 is TGTGCCAGCAGTCAAGGACACAGGGGGCGATACAATGAGCAGTTCTTC. Amino acid sequence: CASSQGHRGRYNEQFF. Full variable domain (remainder filled in from reference TRBV2 and TRBJ2-1): EPEVTQTPSHQVTQMGQEVILRCVPISNHLYFYWYRQILGQKVEFLVSFYNNEISEKSEIFDDQFSVERPDGSNFTLKIRSTKLEDSAMYFCASSQGHRGRYNEQFFGPGTRLTVL.

This clone occurred many times. The chain links TRBV12-3 or TRBV12-4 to TRBJ1-2; 10 bases align to TRBD1. J lost 8 bases, V lost 5 bases, and 8 bases had no gene match. The CDR3 runs to 14 residues. The DNA for the CDR3 is TGTGCCAGCAGTCGGGACAGGGGAAAAGGGGGCTACACCTTC. The encoded protein is CASSRDRGKGGYTF.

This clone was recorded at least ten times. The chain is built from TRBV7-9 and TRBJ1-5; the match to TRBD1 covers 8 bases. This CDR3 region has 15 residues. V shed 5 bases, J shed 3 bases, and the junction held 6 bases outside the gene matches. The germline V gene encodes CDR1 SEHNR and CDR2 FQNEAQ (reference sequence). The CDR3 DNA reads as TGTGCCAGCAGCCCGGGACAGGTGAACAATCAGCCCCAGCATTTT. This sequence encodes CASSPGQVNNQPQHF.

This clone occurred a few times. This clone may be a read error of a much larger clone one base away. The chain combines TRBV25-1 with TRBJ2-3; no firm D call. Germline CDR1 reads MGHDK; CDR2 reads SYGVNS. This CDR3 is 14 amino acids long. The V end lost 5 bases, the J end lost 1 base, and 10 bases lay between the germline ends. CDR3: CASSHPRGTDTQYF. CDR3 bases: TGTGCCAGCAGTCACCCCCGGGGCACAGATACGCAGTATTTT.

This clone was counted many times. The genes are TRBV28 and TRBJ2-1, with D possibly TRBD2 on 6 matching bases. V was cut by 4 bases and J by 6 bases, with 13 bases left in between. The CDR3 contains 14 residues. Germline V gene data show CDR1 as MDHEN and CDR2 as SYDVKM. The CDR3 region has the DNA TGTGCCAGCAGTTCAAGGATGGAGGGCAATGAGCAGTTCTTC. Its translation is CASSSRMEGNEQFF.

This clone came up many times. The same CDR3 can be traced to other DNA sequences in this sample. The rearrangement joins TRBV27 to TRBJ2-2; D remains unclear. Germline V gene data show CDR1 as MNHEY and CDR2 as SMNVEV (reference sequence). V was pared by 7 bases and J by 0 bases, with 9 bases between. The CDR3 contains 14 residues. CDR3 sequence reads: CASKARANTGELFF. DNA for the CDR3: TGTGCCAGCAAAGCAAGAGCGAACACCGGGGAGCTGTTTTTT.

This clone appeared many times. V usage is TRBV6-2 or TRBV6-3 and J usage is TRBJ2-1, with 12 bases matching TRBD2. V gave up 8 bases and J gave up 7 bases; unmatched junction bases: 12. The CDR3 contains 16 residues. Germline V gives CDR1 MNHEY, CDR2 SVGEGT. In DNA form, the CDR3 reads TGTGCCAGCCGGAGGGGTGGACTAGCGGGAAAAAATGAGCAGTTCTTC. It codes for CASRRGGLAGKNEQFF.

This clone was found many times. The sample carries other DNA sequences with the same CDR3. This chain connects TRBV2 to TRBJ2-7; the D call may be TRBD1 or TRBD2 (5 bases each). Germline lookup yields CDR1 SNHLY and CDR2 FYNNEI. CDR3 length: 13 amino acids. Trimming pared 10 bases from V and 3 bases from J, leaving 16 bases between. The DNA of the CDR3 is TGTGCCACCATCCGGGACGCGGGCTACGAGCAGTACTTC. Protein: CATIRDAGYEQYF.

Many counts were recorded for this clone. The V call is TRBV6-6, the J call TRBJ1-5, with D hard to call. The CDR3 sequence is 14 residues long. With 3 bases removed from V and 7 bases from J, the gap between germline ends came to 13 bases. Looked up from germline, CDR1 is MNHNY and CDR2 is SVGAGI (reference sequence). The CDR3 region has the DNA TGTGCCAGCAGTTATTCGGGATATGGACAGCCCCAGCATTTT. It is translated as CASSYSGYGQPQHF.